The T cell receptor (beta chain) described here comes from a study of OX40 agonist ivuxolimab in advanced cancers. Study context: Ivuxolimab, which patients received intravenously every 2 weeks, was dosed at 0.01 to 10 mg/kg. Study conclusions and caveats: Also present in some nonresponders was a low level of normalized T-cell clonal expansion.

Using immunoSEQ multiplex PCR, the repertoire was profiled, and TCRdb retains in-frame clones only, with some absent. The sample shows 30,000 to 35,000 clones, roughly 90% of them seen only once. CDR3 size: 14 residues. Germline V gene data show CDR1 as SGHVS and CDR2 as FNYEAQ. V dropped 1 base and J dropped 4 bases, with 9 bases sitting between them. A note on this clone: Its antigen remains unknown.

The sequenced sample was CD4+ or CD8+ T cells sorted from blood, obtained in a trial of the OX40 agonist ivuxolimab. The chain joins TRBV7-6 to TRBJ2-3; D is uncertain. The clonotype comes from an adult with an advanced solid tumor such as melanoma, head and neck, liver or kidney cancer. The CDR3 nucleotides are TGTGCCAGCAGCTTAGAACAGATCTCAGATACGCAGTATTTT. The encoded protein is CASSLEQISDTQYF.